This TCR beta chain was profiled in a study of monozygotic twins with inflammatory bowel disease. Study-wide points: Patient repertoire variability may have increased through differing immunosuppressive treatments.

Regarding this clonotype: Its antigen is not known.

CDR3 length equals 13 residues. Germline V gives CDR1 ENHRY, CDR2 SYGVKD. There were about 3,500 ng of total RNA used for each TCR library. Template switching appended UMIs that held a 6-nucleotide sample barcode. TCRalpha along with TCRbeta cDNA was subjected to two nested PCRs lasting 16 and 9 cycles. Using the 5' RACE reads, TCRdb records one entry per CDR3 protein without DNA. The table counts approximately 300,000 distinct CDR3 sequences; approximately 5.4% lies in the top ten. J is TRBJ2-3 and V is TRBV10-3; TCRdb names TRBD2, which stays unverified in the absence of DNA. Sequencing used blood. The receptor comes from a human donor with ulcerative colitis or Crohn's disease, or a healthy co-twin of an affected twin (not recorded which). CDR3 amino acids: CAISAARTDTQYF.